Shown below are 18 T cell receptor beta chains from a single sample sequenced in a study of response to subunit inactivated influenza vaccine. In TCRdb, the RT-PCR reads were re-called with MiXCR into one record per CDR3 protein. This sample has under 200,000 distinct CDR3 sequences, with around 12% found just once. These data were likewise used in another study, on T cells expressing NK-cell markers. That study reports: UMIs accompanied the 5'RACE template switching by which TCR beta cDNA was made.

This specimen was CD8+ T cells sorted from PBMCs, taken 11 to 12 days after vaccination. The receptor source for this set is a man between 50 and 59 years old who received an inactivated influenza vaccine.

The rearrangement joins TRBV10-3 to TRBJ2-3; D is perhaps TRBD1 (6 bases). Between the trimmed V and J ends, which lost 2 bases and 2 bases, there was a span of 8 bases. Germline V gene lookup returns CDR1 ENHRY and CDR2 SYGVKD. This CDR3 is built from 14 residues. The CDR3 DNA sequence: TGTGCCATCAGTGAGGGGGACATCACAGATACGCAGTATTTT. Protein product: CAISEGDITDTQYF.

V usage is TRBV29-1 and J usage is TRBJ2-3; D is possibly TRBD2 (6 bases). Trimming cost V 0 bases and J 5 bases, with 18 bases left between them. CDR3 size: 16 residues. Germline assignment: CDR1 SQVTM and CDR2 ANQGSEA. CDR3 loop: CSVEEVAETSGDTQYF. CDR3 DNA sequence: TGCAGCGTTGAAGAGGTAGCGGAGACATCCGGAGATACGCAGTATTTT.

This chain joins TRBV15 and TRBJ1-5; tentative D call: TRBD1 (5 bases). CDR1 LNHNV and CDR2 YYDKDF come from the germline V gene (reference sequence). This CDR3 is built from 16 residues. Trimming pared 0 bases from V and 1 base from J, leaving 10 bases between. The CDR3 DNA reads TGTGCCACCAGCAGAGAGGGCAGGGTGAGCAATCAGCCCCAGCATTTT. Translating it yields CATSREGRVSNQPQHF.

The chain uses TRBV30 and TRBJ2-3; no clear D. Germline assignment: CDR1 GTSNPN and CDR2 SVGIG (reference sequence). V was shortened by 3 bases and J by 1 base, with 5 bases between the two germline ends. The CDR3 sequence is 12 residues long. CDR3 sequence (DNA): TGTGCCTGGAGGCCTCGCACAGATACGCAGTATTTT. Translated, it gives CAWRPRTDTQYF.

The chain couples TRBV5-5 to TRBJ2-7, with D tentatively TRBD2 (5 bases). Per germline, CDR1 SGHKS and CDR2 YYEKEE (reference sequence). V was cut by 5 bases and J by 0 bases, with 9 bases left in between. This CDR3 has 13 residues. CDR3 in amino acids: CASSSAASYEQYF. The CDR3 DNA sequence: TGTGCCAGCAGTAGCGCGGCCTCCTACGAGCAGTACTTC.

V gene TRBV4-3 combines with J gene TRBJ2-1; tentative D call: TRBD2 (6 bases). V was pared by 5 bases and J by 7 bases, with 6 bases between. The CDR3 has 11 amino acids. Germline V gene data show CDR1 as LGHNA and CDR2 as YSLEER. The CDR3 DNA sequence: TGCGCCAGCAGCGGGGGGAATGAGCAGTTCTTC. Its protein product is CASSGGNEQFF.

The rearrangement links TRBV7-9 to TRBJ2-3; possible D gene TRBD2, 5 bases. The CDR3 runs 12 residues. V gave up 8 bases and J gave up 3 bases, with 9 bases separating them. Per germline, CDR1 SEHNR and CDR2 FQNEAQ (reference sequence). CDR3 sequence reads: CASEGGTDTQYF. The CDR3 DNA is TGTGCCAGCGAGGGTGGGACAGATACGCAGTATTTT.

By proportion, this clonotype is medium-sized. The V and J genes are TRBV7-3 and TRBJ1-6; D remains unclear. The CDR3 has 18 amino acids. Germline V gene lookup returns CDR1 SGHTA and CDR2 FQGTGA. V dropped 0 bases and J dropped 5 bases, with 17 bases sitting between them. DNA for the CDR3: TGTGCCAGCAGCTTAACGTTAAGGGCAGGCTGGGATAATTCACCCCTCCACTTT. Its protein product is CASSLTLRAGWDNSPLHF.

The rearrangement joins TRBV4-1 to TRBJ2-7; no definite D call. Germline values: CDR1 MGHRA, CDR2 YSYEKL. The CDR3 has 14 amino acids. Trimming shortened V by 6 bases and J by 0 bases, and 12 bases separated the two germline ends. DNA for the CDR3: TGCGCCAGCAGGCAGGTCGTAAGCTCCTACGAGCAGTACTTC. Residues: CASRQVVSSYEQYF.

This clonotype was counted ten times or more. V and J are TRBV20-1 and TRBJ1-1, with D possibly matching TRBD1 (5 bases). Germline V gene lookup returns CDR1 DFQATT and CDR2 SNEGSKA (reference sequence). This CDR3 region has 13 residues. Between the trimmed V and J ends, which lost 3 bases and 5 bases, there was a span of 13 bases. CDR3 amino acids: CSARPRGGTEAFF. CDR3 in DNA: TGCAGTGCTAGGCCCCGCGGGGGAACTGAAGCTTTCTTT.

The gene calls are TRBV2 and TRBJ2-7, with D hard to call. CDR1 SNHLY and CDR2 FYNNEI come from the germline V gene. This CDR3 has 14 residues. The V end was cut by 8 bases, the J end by 4 bases, with 18 bases between. CDR3 DNA sequence: TGTGCCAGCGGCCGGACGACGGAGATGTACGAGCAGTACTTC. It codes for CASGRTTEMYEQYF.

This clonotype has a handful of counts. The V gene is TRBV28, the J gene TRBJ2-7; no clear D gene. This CDR3 has 14 residues. Trimming took off 6 bases at V and 4 bases at J, with 16 bases between the two ends. CDR1 is MDHEN and CDR2 is SYDVKM in the germline V gene. CDR3 nucleotide sequence: TGTGCCAGCAGCGTCCCTCAATTAAATTACGAGCAGTACTTC. The encoded protein is CASSVPQLNYEQYF.

This clonotype was seen more than once but under ten times. The chain links TRBV30 to TRBJ2-7, with D possibly matching TRBD2 (6 bases). This CDR3 is 13 amino acids long. Germline V gene sequence: CDR1 GTSNPN, CDR2 SVGIG (reference sequence). V was pared by 1 base and J by 3 bases, with 10 bases between. Here the CDR3 DNA reads TGTGCCTGGAGTGGCCTGGGGGGCTACGAGCAGTACTTC. Its protein product is CAWSGLGGYEQYF. Full variable domain (missing parts from reference TRBV30 and TRBJ2-7): SQTIHQWPATLVQPVGSPLSLECTVEGTSNPNLYWYRQAAGRGLQLLFYSVGIGQISSEVPQNLSASRPQDRQFILSSKKLLLSDSGFYLCAWSGLGGYEQYFGPGTRLTVT.

This chain links TRBV15 with TRBJ1-5; D might be TRBD1 (5 bases). V lost 0 bases and J 0 bases, leaving 6 bases between the germline ends. From germline, CDR1 is LNHNV and CDR2 YYDKDF (reference sequence). This CDR3 region has 15 residues. DNA of the CDR3: TGTGCCACCAGCAGAGACAGGGCTAGCAATCAGCCCCAGCATTTT. This translates into CATSRDRASNQPQHF.

The J gene is TRBJ1-2, the V gene TRBV7-9, with 8 bases identical to TRBD1. Losses at the gene ends were 6 bases for V and 8 bases for J; bases not matched to a gene: 8. This CDR3 has 13 amino acids. Germline CDR1 SEHNR, CDR2 FQNEAQ (reference sequence). CDR3 region: CASSSTGDEGYTF. CDR3 nucleotide sequence: TGTGCCAGCAGTTCGACAGGGGATGAGGGCTACACCTTC.

The rearrangement links TRBV27 to TRBJ2-5, with D possibly matching TRBD1 (5 bases). The CDR3 is made up of 14 amino acids. The germline gives CDR1 MNHEY, CDR2 SMNVEV (reference sequence). V lost 6 bases and J lost 5, with 16 bases in between. CDR3 DNA sequence: TGTGCCAGCAGAGCCCAGGGTACTCGGGAGACCCAGTACTTC. This gives the protein CASRAQGTRETQYF.

This clonotype has only a few counts. This sequence joins TRBV20-1 and TRBJ2-7; TRBD1 matches at 7 bases. V shed 4 bases and J 3 bases; nucleotides not matched to a gene: 12. Germline assignment: CDR1 DFQATT and CDR2 SNEGSKA (reference sequence). This CDR3 has 15 residues. The CDR3, as DNA: TGCAGTGCTACCAATTTCAGGGACAGTGACTACGAGCAGTACTTC. Protein sequence: CSATNFRDSDYEQYF.

This clonotype was seen only a few times. The chain combines TRBV21-1 with TRBJ1-3; the DNA was not compared with TRBD1, the D call given in the table. TRBV21-1 is annotated as a pseudogene. The CDR3 length is 16 residues. In nucleotides, the CDR3 is TGTGCCAGCAGCCCTGAGGGGGCTCGGTCCGGAAACACCATATATTTT. Protein sequence: CASSPEGARSGNTIYF.